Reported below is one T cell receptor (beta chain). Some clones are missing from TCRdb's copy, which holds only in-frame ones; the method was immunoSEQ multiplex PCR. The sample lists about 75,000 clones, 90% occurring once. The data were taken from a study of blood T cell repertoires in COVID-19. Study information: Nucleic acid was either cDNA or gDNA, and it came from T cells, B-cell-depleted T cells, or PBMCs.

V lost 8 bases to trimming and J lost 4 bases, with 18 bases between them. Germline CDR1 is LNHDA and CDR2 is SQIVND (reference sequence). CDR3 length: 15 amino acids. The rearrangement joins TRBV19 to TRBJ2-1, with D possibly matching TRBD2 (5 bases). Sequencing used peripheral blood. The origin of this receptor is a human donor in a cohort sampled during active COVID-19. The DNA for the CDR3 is TGTGCCAGTGAAACGGGAACACGCGGGTACAATGAGCAGTTCTTC. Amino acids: CASETGTRGYNEQFF.